The rows below give T cell receptor beta chains drawn from one sample of a study of blood T cell repertoires in COVID-19. TCRdb keeps only in-frame clones here, not all; method: immunoSEQ multiplex PCR. Of tens of thousands of clones listed, around 81% are singletons. Source material: peripheral blood. Every receptor here comes from a human donor in a cohort sampled during active COVID-19. The CDR3 runs from the conserved cysteine through the conserved F or W. A D gene is named only where the DNA matches it firmly. Expanded clones get a size class; other rows say once, few or many, or leave the size out.

j_call: TRBJ2-7
clone_size: -
v_call: TRBV11-2
d_call: TRBD1
cdr3_nt: TGTGCCAGCAGCCCCCTCCCCGGACAGGGTCCTGGCTACGAGCAGTACTTC
cdr3_aa: CASSPLPGQGPGYEQYF

j_call: TRBJ1-5
clone_size: -
v_call: TRBV12-3/TRBV12-4
d_call: -
cdr3_nt: TGTGCCAGCAGTTTAGGGGCGATGCCCCAGCATTTT
cdr3_aa: CASSLGAMPQHF

j_call: TRBJ2-1
clone_size: -
v_call: TRBV2
d_call: TRBD2
cdr3_nt: TGTGCCAGCAGTGACGGAGCGGGGGGGAGGAATGAGCAGTTCTTC
cdr3_aa: CASSDGAGGRNEQFF

j_call: TRBJ2-6
clone_size: -
v_call: TRBV27
d_call: -
cdr3_nt: TGTGCCAGCAGCTCCCTAGGGGGAGTCGGAGGGGCCAACGTCCTGACTTTC
cdr3_aa: CASSSLGGVGGANVLTF

j_call: TRBJ2-7
clone_size: -
v_call: TRBV30
d_call: -
cdr3_nt: TGTGCCTGGAGTGAGGTAGCTCTCTACGAGCAGTACTTC
cdr3_aa: CAWSEVALYEQYF

j_call: TRBJ2-7
clone_size: few
v_call: TRBV11-2
d_call: TRBD2
cdr3_nt: TGTGCCAGCAGCTCCCAGCGGGAGGTCCTCCAGTACTTC
cdr3_aa: CASSSQREVLQYF

j_call: TRBJ2-6
clone_size: -
v_call: TRBV4-2
d_call: -
cdr3_nt: TGTGCCAGCAGCCCTAACGTAGCCTCCTCTGGGGCCAACGTCCTGACTTTC
cdr3_aa: CASSPNVASSGANVLTF

j_call: TRBJ2-7
clone_size: -
v_call: TRBV5-6
d_call: -
cdr3_nt: TGTGCCAGCAGCTTGGACGGCTACGAGCAGTACTTC
cdr3_aa: CASSLDGYEQYF

j_call: TRBJ1-2
clone_size: -
v_call: TRBV6-5
d_call: -
cdr3_nt: TGTGCCAGCAGTTACTCGAGGAAAGACTATGGCTACACCTTC
cdr3_aa: CASSYSRKDYGYTF

j_call: TRBJ1-1
clone_size: -
v_call: TRBV29-1
d_call: -
cdr3_nt: TGCAGCGTTCAAAGACAGCAGAACACTGAAGCTTTCTTT
cdr3_aa: CSVQRQQNTEAFF

j_call: TRBJ1-1
clone_size: -
v_call: TRBV3-1/TRBV3-2
d_call: -
cdr3_nt: TGTGCCAGCAGCCGAGCGGGACGGATGAACACTGAAGCTTTCTTT
cdr3_aa: CASSRAGRMNTEAFF

j_call: TRBJ2-7
clone_size: -
v_call: TRBV7-8
d_call: -
cdr3_nt: TGTGCCAGCAGCCCCGGCTCCTACGAGCAGTACTTC
cdr3_aa: CASSPGSYEQYF

j_call: TRBJ2-7
clone_size: -
v_call: TRBV27
d_call: TRBD1
cdr3_nt: TGTGCCAGCAGCCCCGGGACAGGGGGCAACGAGCAGTACTTC
cdr3_aa: CASSPGTGGNEQYF

j_call: TRBJ1-1
clone_size: -
v_call: TRBV11-3
d_call: -
cdr3_nt: TGTGCCAGCAGTCCCGCGGGGGGCACTGAAGCTTTCTTT
cdr3_aa: CASSPAGGTEAFF

j_call: TRBJ1-5
clone_size: -
v_call: TRBV18
d_call: TRBD1
cdr3_nt: TGTGCCAGCTCACCTACAGGGGGTGTAGGGCAGCCCCAGCATTTT
cdr3_aa: CASSPTGGVGQPQHF

j_call: TRBJ2-7
clone_size: -
v_call: TRBV25-1
d_call: TRBD1
cdr3_nt: TGTGCCAGCAGTGAAACGGGACAGGGGAGTTCGCAGTACTTC
cdr3_aa: CASSETGQGSSQYF

j_call: TRBJ1-2
clone_size: -
v_call: TRBV7-9
d_call: TRBD1
cdr3_nt: TGTGCCAGCTGGACAGGCCTCTATGGCTACACCTTC
cdr3_aa: CASWTGLYGYTF

j_call: TRBJ1-1
clone_size: -
v_call: TRBV4-1
d_call: TRBD1
cdr3_nt: TGCGCCAGCAGCCATCAGCAGGGGGCCGAGACTGAAGCTTTCTTT
cdr3_aa: CASSHQQGAETEAFF

j_call: TRBJ2-7
clone_size: -
v_call: TRBV30
d_call: -
cdr3_nt: TGTGCCTGGAGTGGTGTATTCTACGAGCAGTACTTC
cdr3_aa: CAWSGVFYEQYF

j_call: TRBJ1-5
clone_size: -
v_call: TRBV30
d_call: TRBD1
cdr3_nt: TGTGCCTGGAGTGCCGACAGGGAGATACAGCCCCAGCATTTT
cdr3_aa: CAWSADREIQPQHF

j_call: TRBJ2-7
clone_size: -
v_call: TRBV5-1
d_call: TRBD1
cdr3_nt: TGCGCCAGCAGCTCCACCACGAGGGACAGGGCATTCTCCGAGCAGTACTTC
cdr3_aa: CASSSTTRDRAFSEQYF

j_call: TRBJ1-2
clone_size: -
v_call: TRBV19
d_call: TRBD1
cdr3_nt: TGTGCCAGTACTGACCGGGACAGGGGGAACTATGGCTACACCTTC
cdr3_aa: CASTDRDRGNYGYTF

j_call: TRBJ1-2
clone_size: once
v_call: TRBV5-1
d_call: -
cdr3_nt: TGCGCCAGCAGCTCCCCCCAGGCTACGCCTAACTATGGCTACACCTTC
cdr3_aa: CASSSPQATPNYGYTF

j_call: TRBJ2-1
clone_size: once
v_call: TRBV5-6
d_call: TRBD2
cdr3_nt: TGTGCCAGCAGCTTGGACCTAGCGGGCTCCTACAATGAGCAGTTCTTC
cdr3_aa: CASSLDLAGSYNEQFF

j_call: TRBJ1-1
clone_size: -
v_call: TRBV18
d_call: -
cdr3_nt: TGTGCCAGCTCACCTGGGCACACGCAAAACACTGAAGCTTTCTTT
cdr3_aa: CASSPGHTQNTEAFF

j_call: TRBJ1-1
clone_size: -
v_call: TRBV19
d_call: -
cdr3_nt: TGTGCCAGTAGTCGGACAGTTCATAGGGACACTGAAGCTTTCTTT
cdr3_aa: CASSRTVHRDTEAFF

j_call: TRBJ2-5
clone_size: -
v_call: TRBV30
d_call: -
cdr3_nt: TGTGCCTGGGGAACAGGCCACCAAGAGACCCAGTACTTC
cdr3_aa: CAWGTGHQETQYF

j_call: TRBJ2-7
clone_size: -
v_call: TRBV10-3
d_call: -
cdr3_nt: TGTGCCATCAGTGAGTCGGCAGGGGACGAGCAGTACTTC
cdr3_aa: CAISESAGDEQYF

j_call: TRBJ1-2
clone_size: few
v_call: TRBV4-2
d_call: TRBD1
cdr3_nt: TGTGCCAGCAGCCAATCGACAGGGGAAAACTATGGCTACACCTTC
cdr3_aa: CASSQSTGENYGYTF

j_call: TRBJ1-4
clone_size: -
v_call: TRBV15
d_call: -
cdr3_nt: TGTGCCACCAGGGGACTTACTAATGAAAAACTGTTTTTT
cdr3_aa: CATRGLTNEKLFF

j_call: TRBJ2-5
clone_size: -
v_call: TRBV7-2
d_call: -
cdr3_nt: TGTGCCAGCAGCTTAGGCACCCTAGGGACCCAGTACTTC
cdr3_aa: CASSLGTLGTQYF

j_call: TRBJ2-3
clone_size: -
v_call: TRBV2
d_call: TRBD1
cdr3_nt: TGTGCCAGCAGCCTAGAAAGGGGGCAGGCAGATACGCAGTATTTT
cdr3_aa: CASSLERGQADTQYF

j_call: TRBJ2-7
clone_size: -
v_call: TRBV19
d_call: -
cdr3_nt: TGTGCCAGTAGTCTGGCAGGCCTTTCCTACGAGCAGTACTTC
cdr3_aa: CASSLAGLSYEQYF

j_call: TRBJ2-5
clone_size: -
v_call: TRBV11-2
d_call: -
cdr3_nt: TGTGCCAGCAGCCCTAGAACGGCAGGGCAAGAGACCCAGTACTTC
cdr3_aa: CASSPRTAGQETQYF

j_call: TRBJ2-7
clone_size: -
v_call: TRBV9
d_call: -
cdr3_nt: TGTGCCAGCAGCGTTGTTCCCAAGGGGTCGGCTAGCTCCTACGAGCAGTACTTC
cdr3_aa: CASSVVPKGSASSYEQYF